Described below is a single T cell receptor (beta chain) sequence and its context. The antigen is undetermined. With autoimmune disease history or systemic immunosuppression, patients were excluded. TCRdb keeps only in-frame clones here, not all; method: immunoSEQ multiplex PCR. This sample has 35,000 to 50,000 clones, with 85% to 90% found just once. The data are from a study of OX40 agonist ivuxolimab in advanced cancers. Study at large: Three patients showed partial responses: one hepatocellular carcinoma and two cutaneous melanoma cases.

The study's findings and limits: Antigens targeted by the expanded peripheral T cells were not determined.

This TCR was sampled from an adult with an advanced solid tumor such as melanoma, head and neck, liver or kidney cancer. The material was CD4+ or CD8+ T cells sorted from blood, obtained in a trial of the OX40 agonist ivuxolimab.

CDR3 amino acids: CASSELAGGHEQFF. The DNA of the CDR3 is TGTGCCAGCAGTGAACTAGCGGGGGGGCATGAGCAGTTCTTC. This chain links TRBV6-1 with TRBJ2-1; 12 bases line up with TRBD2. The CDR3 is 14 amino acids. Losses at the gene ends were 2 bases for V and 8 bases for J; bases not matched to a gene: 1. Germline V gene sequence: CDR1 MNHNS, CDR2 SASEGT.